This T cell receptor (beta chain) was obtained from a study of blood T cell repertoires in COVID-19. Authors' analysis steps: The assay estimated nucleated cells by amplifying reference gene primers. The repertoire was sequenced with immunoSEQ multiplex PCR; TCRdb's copy has only in-frame clones and lacks some. Clone size and V and J calls were adopted from that table, with D and trimming inferred from the DNA. Counted here are 55,000 to 90,000 clones, approximately 85% occurring once; the ten biggest clones make up 30% to 40%. The V gene's germline CDR1 is GTSNPN and CDR2 SVGIG (reference sequence). V lost 5 bases, J lost 0 bases, and 8 bases lay in between. The CDR3 covers 13 residues.

Sequencing used peripheral blood. V and J are TRBV30 and TRBJ2-1; unclear D gene. The TCR was taken from a woman of 80 years or more with active or convalescent COVID-19. The CDR3, as DNA: TGTGCCTGGGCGGCGGTCTCCTACAATGAGCAGTTCTTC. This translates into CAWAAVSYNEQFF.